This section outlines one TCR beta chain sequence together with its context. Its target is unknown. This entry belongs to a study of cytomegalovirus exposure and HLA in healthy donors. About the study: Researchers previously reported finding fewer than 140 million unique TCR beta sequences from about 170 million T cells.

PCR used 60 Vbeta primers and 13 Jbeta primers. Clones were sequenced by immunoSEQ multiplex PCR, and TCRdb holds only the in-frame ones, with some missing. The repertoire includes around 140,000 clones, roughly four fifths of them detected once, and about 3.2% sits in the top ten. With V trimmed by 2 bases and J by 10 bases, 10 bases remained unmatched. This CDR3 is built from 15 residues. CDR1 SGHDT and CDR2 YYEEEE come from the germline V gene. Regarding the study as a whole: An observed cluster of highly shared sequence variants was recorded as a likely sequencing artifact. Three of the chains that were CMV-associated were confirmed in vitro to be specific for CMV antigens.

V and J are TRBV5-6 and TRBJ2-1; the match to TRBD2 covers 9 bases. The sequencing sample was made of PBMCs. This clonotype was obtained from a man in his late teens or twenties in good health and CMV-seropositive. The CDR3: CASSFKAGGPREQFF. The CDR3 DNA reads TGTGCCAGCAGCTTTAAAGCGGGAGGTCCGCGGGAGCAGTTCTTC.